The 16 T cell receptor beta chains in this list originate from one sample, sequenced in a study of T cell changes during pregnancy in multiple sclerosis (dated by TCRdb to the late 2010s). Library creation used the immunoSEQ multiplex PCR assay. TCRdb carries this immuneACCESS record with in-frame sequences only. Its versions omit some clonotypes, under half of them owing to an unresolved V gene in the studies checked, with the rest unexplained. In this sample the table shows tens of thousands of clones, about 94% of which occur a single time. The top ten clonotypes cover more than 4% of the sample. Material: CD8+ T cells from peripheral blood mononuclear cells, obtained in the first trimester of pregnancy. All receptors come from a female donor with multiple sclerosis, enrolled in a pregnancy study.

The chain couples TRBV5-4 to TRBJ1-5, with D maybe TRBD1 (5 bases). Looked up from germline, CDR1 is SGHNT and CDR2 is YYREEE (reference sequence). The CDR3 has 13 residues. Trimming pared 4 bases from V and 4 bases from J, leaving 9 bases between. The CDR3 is CASSIDSNQPQHF. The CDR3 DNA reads TGTGCCAGCAGCATTGACAGTAATCAGCCCCAGCATTTT.

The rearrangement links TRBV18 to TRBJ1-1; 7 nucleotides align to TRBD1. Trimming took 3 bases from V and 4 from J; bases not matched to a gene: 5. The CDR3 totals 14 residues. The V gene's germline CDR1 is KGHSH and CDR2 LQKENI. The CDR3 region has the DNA TGTGCCAGCTCACCTGAGACAGGGCTCACTGAAGCTTTCTTT. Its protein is CASSPETGLTEAFF.

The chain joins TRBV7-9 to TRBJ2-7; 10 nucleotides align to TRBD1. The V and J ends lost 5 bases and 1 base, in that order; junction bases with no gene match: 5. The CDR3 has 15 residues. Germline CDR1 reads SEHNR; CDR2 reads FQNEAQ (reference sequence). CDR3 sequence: CASSARDRGSYEQYF. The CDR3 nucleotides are TGTGCCAGCAGCGCGAGGGACAGGGGTTCCTACGAGCAGTACTTC.

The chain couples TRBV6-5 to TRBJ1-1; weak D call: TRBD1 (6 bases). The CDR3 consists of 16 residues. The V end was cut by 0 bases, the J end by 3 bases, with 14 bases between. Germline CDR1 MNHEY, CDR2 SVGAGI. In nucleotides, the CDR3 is TGTGCCAGCAGTTACTCTGAGGGGGGGGGTCACACTGAAGCTTTCTTT. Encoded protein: CASSYSEGGGHTEAFF.

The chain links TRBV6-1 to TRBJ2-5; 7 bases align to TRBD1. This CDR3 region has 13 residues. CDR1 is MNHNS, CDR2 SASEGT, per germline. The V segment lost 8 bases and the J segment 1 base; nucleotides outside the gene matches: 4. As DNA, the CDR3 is TGTGCCAGCCACAGGGACAGCCAAGAGACCCAGTACTTC. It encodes CASHRDSQETQYF.

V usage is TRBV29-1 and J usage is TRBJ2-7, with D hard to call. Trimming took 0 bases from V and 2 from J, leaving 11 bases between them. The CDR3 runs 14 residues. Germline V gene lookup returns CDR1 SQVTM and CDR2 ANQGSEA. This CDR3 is CSVEEGELAYEQYF. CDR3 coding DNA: TGCAGCGTTGAAGAGGGCGAACTCGCCTACGAGCAGTACTTC.

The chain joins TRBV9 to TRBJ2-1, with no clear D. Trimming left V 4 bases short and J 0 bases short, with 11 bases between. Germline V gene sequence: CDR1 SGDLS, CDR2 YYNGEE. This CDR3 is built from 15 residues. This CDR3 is CASSPSASSYNEQFF. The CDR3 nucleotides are TGTGCCAGCAGCCCAAGCGCGAGCTCCTACAATGAGCAGTTCTTC.

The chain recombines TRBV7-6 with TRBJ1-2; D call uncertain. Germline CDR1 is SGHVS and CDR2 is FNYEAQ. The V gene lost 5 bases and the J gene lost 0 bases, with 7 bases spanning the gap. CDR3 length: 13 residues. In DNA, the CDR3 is TGTGCCAGCAGCCCCGGGTCTAACTATGGCTACACCTTC. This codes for CASSPGSNYGYTF.

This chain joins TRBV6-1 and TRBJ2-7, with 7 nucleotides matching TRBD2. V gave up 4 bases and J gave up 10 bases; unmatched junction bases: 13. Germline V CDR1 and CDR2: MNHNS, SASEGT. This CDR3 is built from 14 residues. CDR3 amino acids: CASSAQAGNWEQYF. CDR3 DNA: TGTGCCAGCAGTGCTCAAGCGGGGAATTGGGAACAGTACTTC.

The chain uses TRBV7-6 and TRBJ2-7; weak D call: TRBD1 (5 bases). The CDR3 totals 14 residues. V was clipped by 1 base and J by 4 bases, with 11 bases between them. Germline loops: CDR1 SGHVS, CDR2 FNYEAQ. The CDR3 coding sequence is TGTGCCAGCAGCTTAGGGCAGGGAATTTACGAGCAGTACTTC. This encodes CASSLGQGIYEQYF.

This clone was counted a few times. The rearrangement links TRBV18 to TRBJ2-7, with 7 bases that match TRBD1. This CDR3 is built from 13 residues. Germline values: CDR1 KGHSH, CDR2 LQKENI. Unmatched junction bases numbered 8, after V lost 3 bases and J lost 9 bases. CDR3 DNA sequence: TGTGCCAGCTCACCGGGGACAGCCAAGGGGCAGTACTTC. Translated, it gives CASSPGTAKGQYF. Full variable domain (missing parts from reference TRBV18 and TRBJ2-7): NAGVMQNPRHLVRRRGQEARLRCSPMKGHSHVYWYRQLPEEGLKFMVYLQKENIIDESGMPKERFSAEFPKEGPSILRIQQVVRGDSAAYFCASSPGTAKGQYFGPGTRLTVT.

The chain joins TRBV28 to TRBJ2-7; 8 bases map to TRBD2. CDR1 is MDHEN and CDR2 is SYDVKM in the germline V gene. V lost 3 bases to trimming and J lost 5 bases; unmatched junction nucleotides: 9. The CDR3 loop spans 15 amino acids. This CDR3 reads CASSLSRTSPNEQYF. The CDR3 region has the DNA TGTGCCAGCAGTTTGAGTAGGACTAGCCCCAACGAGCAGTACTTC.

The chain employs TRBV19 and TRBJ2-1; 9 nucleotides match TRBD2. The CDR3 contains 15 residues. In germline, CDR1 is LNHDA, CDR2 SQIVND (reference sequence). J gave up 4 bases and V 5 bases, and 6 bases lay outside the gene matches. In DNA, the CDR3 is TGTGCCAGTAGTCCCAGCGGGGGGATTTACAATGAGCAGTTCTTC. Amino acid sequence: CASSPSGGIYNEQFF.

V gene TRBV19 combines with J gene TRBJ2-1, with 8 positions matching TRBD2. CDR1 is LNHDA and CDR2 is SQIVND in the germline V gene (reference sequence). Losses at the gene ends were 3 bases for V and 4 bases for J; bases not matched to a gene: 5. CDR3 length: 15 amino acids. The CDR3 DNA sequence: TGTGCCAGTAGTATTCCGGGGGGGGGATACAATGAGCAGTTCTTC. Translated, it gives CASSIPGGGYNEQFF.

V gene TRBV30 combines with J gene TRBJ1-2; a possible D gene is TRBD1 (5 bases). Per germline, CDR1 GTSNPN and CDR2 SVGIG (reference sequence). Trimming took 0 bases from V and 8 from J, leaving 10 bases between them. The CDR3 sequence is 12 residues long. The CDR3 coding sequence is TGTGCCTGGAGTGTATGGGGGGTGGGCTACACCTTC. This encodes CAWSVWGVGYTF.

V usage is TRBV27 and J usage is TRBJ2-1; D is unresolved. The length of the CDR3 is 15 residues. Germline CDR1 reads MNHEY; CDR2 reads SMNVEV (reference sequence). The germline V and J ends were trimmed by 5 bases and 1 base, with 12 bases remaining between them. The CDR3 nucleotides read TGTGCCAGCAGTCACGGTGCTAAGTCCTACAATGAGCAGTTCTTC. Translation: CASSHGAKSYNEQFF.